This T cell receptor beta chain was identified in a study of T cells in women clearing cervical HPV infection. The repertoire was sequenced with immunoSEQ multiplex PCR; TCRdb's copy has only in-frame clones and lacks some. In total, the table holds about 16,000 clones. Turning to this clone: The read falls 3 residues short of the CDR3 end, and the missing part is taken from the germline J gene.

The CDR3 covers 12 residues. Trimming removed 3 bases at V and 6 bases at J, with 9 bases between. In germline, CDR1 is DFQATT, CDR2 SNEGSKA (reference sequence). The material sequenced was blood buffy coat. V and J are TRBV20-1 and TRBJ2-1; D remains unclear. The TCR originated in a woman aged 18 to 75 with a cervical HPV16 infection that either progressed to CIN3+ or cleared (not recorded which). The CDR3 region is CSASGRINEQFF. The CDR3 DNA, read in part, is TGCAGTGCTAGTGGCCGAATCAATGAG.